The 21 T cell receptor beta chains listed next were all sequenced from one sample in a study of cytomegalovirus exposure and HLA in healthy donors (dated by TCRdb to 2017 to 2019). The method behind the library was the immunoSEQ multiplex PCR assay. The multiplex PCR relied on a mix of 60 forward primers for TCR Vbeta segments and 13 reverse primers for TCR Jbeta segments. In its TCRdb copy, this immuneACCESS table keeps in-frame sequences only and misses some clones. Where compared with another copy, unresolved V genes explain less than half of these, and the others have no known cause. The sample table lists under 200,000 clones, around 77% of them with a count of one. 2% to 2.5% of the sample lies in the top ten. Material: PBMCs. Receptor source: a woman in her 30s in good health and CMV-seropositive.

This rearrangement joins TRBV4-3 to TRBJ2-5; the match to TRBD2 covers 15 bases. CDR1 LGHNA and CDR2 YSLEER come from the germline V gene. Unmatched junction bases numbered 14, after V lost 1 base and J lost 5 bases. The CDR3 length is 20 residues. The CDR3 is CASSQARGLAGGLGWETQYF. The CDR3 bases are TGCGCCAGCAGCCAAGCCCGAGGACTAGCGGGAGGGTTGGGATGGGAGACCCAGTACTTC.

This chain uses TRBV19 with TRBJ2-3; D perhaps matches TRBD1 (8 bases). V was cut by 5 bases and J by 5 bases, with 17 bases left in between. Germline V gene lookup returns CDR1 LNHDA and CDR2 SQIVND (reference sequence). The CDR3 spans 15 residues. This CDR3 is CASSPGTGGGDTQYF. The CDR3 nucleotides read TGTGCCAGTAGTCCCGGGACAGGCGGGGGAGATACGCAGTATTTT.

The V call is TRBV18, the J call TRBJ1-3, with a tentative D call TRBD1 (5 bases). Germline CDR1 KGHSH, CDR2 LQKENI. V gave up 8 bases and J gave up 4 bases, with 9 bases separating them. There are 12 residues in the CDR3. The DNA of the CDR3 is TGTGCCAGCAGAAGGGGAGGAAACACCATATATTTT. Protein product: CASRRGGNTIYF.

This clone was found once. V and J are TRBV9 and TRBJ2-7, with 12 bases fitting TRBD2. Germline lookup yields CDR1 SGDLS and CDR2 YYNGEE. The V segment lost 4 bases and the J segment 6 bases; nucleotides outside the gene matches: 23. This CDR3 is 20 amino acids long. The CDR3 region is CASSPRLAGERGSGSGEQYF. Written as DNA, the CDR3 is TGTGCCAGCAGCCCCCGACTAGCGGGAGAGAGGGGGTCGGGGTCGGGCGAGCAGTACTTC.

The chain couples TRBV10-3 to TRBJ1-2, with TRBD1 as a possible D gene (6 bases). Germline CDR1 and CDR2: ENHRY and SYGVKD. V was trimmed by 5 bases and J by 6 bases, leaving 22 bases between them. The CDR3 sequence is 16 residues long. The CDR3 spells CAISPDRKVNEDGYTF. CDR3 DNA sequence: TGTGCCATCAGTCCCGACAGGAAGGTTAACGAGGATGGCTACACCTTC.

This chain connects TRBV4-1 to TRBJ1-1; TRBD1 agrees at 7 bases. This CDR3 contains 15 residues. V lost 1 base, J lost 4 bases, and 6 bases stayed unmatched. The V gene's germline CDR1 is MGHRA and CDR2 YSYEKL. CDR3 loop: CASSQGDRAATEAFF. The CDR3 DNA is TGCGCCAGCAGCCAAGGCGACAGGGCGGCCACTGAAGCTTTCTTT.

V usage is TRBV28 and J usage is TRBJ2-1; 10 bases agree with TRBD2. The CDR3 has 15 residues. The trim removed 6 bases at V and 9 bases at J, leaving 11 bases unmatched. Per germline, CDR1 MDHEN and CDR2 SYDVKM. In DNA, the CDR3 is TGTGCCAGCAGAGCAAGCGGGGGGGCCTGGGGTGAGCAGTTCTTC. Translating it yields CASRASGGAWGEQFF.

The V and J genes are TRBV27 and TRBJ1-3, with D unresolved. V shed 8 bases and J shed 0 bases, with 14 bases lying between them. Looked up from germline, CDR1 is MNHEY and CDR2 is SMNVEV (reference sequence). The CDR3 covers 15 residues. The CDR3 DNA follows: TGTGCCAGCTCCCTTCGAGCAACCTCTGGAAACACCATATATTTT. Protein: CASSLRATSGNTIYF.

This chain joins TRBV19 and TRBJ2-1; 10 nucleotides match TRBD2. Trimming removed 8 bases from V and 7 bases from J; junction bases left unmatched: 2. Germline V gene data show CDR1 as LNHDA and CDR2 as SQIVND (reference sequence). The CDR3 is made up of 12 amino acids. The CDR3 region has the DNA TGTGCCAGTGGGGGACTAGCGAATGAGCAGTTCTTC. Protein: CASGGLANEQFF.

A few counts support this clone. The genes are TRBV7-9 and TRBJ1-1, with a tentative D call TRBD1 (5 bases). V lost 6 bases to trimming and J lost 6 bases, with 11 bases between them. Germline V lookup: CDR1 SEHNR, CDR2 FQNEAQ (reference sequence). This CDR3 has 12 residues. The DNA of the CDR3 is TGTGCCAGCAGTCTCAGGGTATCTGAAGCTTTCTTT. It is translated as CASSLRVSEAFF.

This chain links TRBV29-1 with TRBJ1-1; D is undetermined. The length of the CDR3 is 11 residues. The germline V gene encodes CDR1 SQVTM and CDR2 ANQGSEA. CDR3 sequence: CTLLGSDEAFF. The CDR3, as DNA: TGCACCCTCCTTGGGAGTGATGAAGCTTTCTTT.

J is TRBJ2-1 and V is TRBV15; 7 positions match TRBD2. J lost 9 bases, V lost 4 bases, and 6 bases had no gene match. The CDR3 is 13 residues long. Germline CDR1 is LNHNV and CDR2 is YYDKDF (reference sequence). DNA of the CDR3: TGTGCCACCAGCACACTACTAGCGTCTGAGCAGTTCTTC. It is translated as CATSTLLASEQFF.

The J gene is TRBJ1-6, the V gene TRBV19; possible D gene TRBD1, 5 bases. The CDR3 is 14 residues long. Germline CDR1 LNHDA, CDR2 SQIVND (reference sequence). The V end was cut by 6 bases, the J end by 10 bases, with 16 bases between. The CDR3 loop is CASRAGEIGSPLHF. The CDR3 DNA follows: TGTGCCAGTAGAGCGGGGGAAATCGGATCACCCCTCCACTTT.

V gene TRBV11-1 combines with J gene TRBJ1-5; D is ambiguous. This CDR3 spans 17 amino acids. V lost 1 base and J lost 6, with 19 bases in between. Germline assignment: CDR1 SGHAT and CDR2 FQDESV (reference sequence). The CDR3 DNA follows: TGTGCCAGCAGCTTAGATTTTAGCGGGCCAATGGCTCAGCCCCAGCATTTT. Amino acid sequence: CASSLDFSGPMAQPQHF.

This sequence joins TRBV28 and TRBJ1-5; D not resolved. Trimming removed 4 bases at V and 8 bases at J, with 9 bases between. The CDR3 spans 12 residues. The V gene's germline CDR1 is MDHEN and CDR2 SYDVKM. The CDR3 loop is CASSSLREPQHF. The CDR3, as DNA: TGTGCCAGCAGTTCCCTCCGGGAGCCCCAGCATTTT.

This clone was counted between two and nine times. V and J are TRBV2 and TRBJ1-1; TRBD1 agrees at 8 bases. This CDR3 comprises 16 residues. From germline, CDR1 is SNHLY and CDR2 FYNNEI. V shed 7 bases and J 0 bases; nucleotides not matched to a gene: 10. The chain's CDR3 is CASTRDRGALNTEAFF. In DNA form, the CDR3 reads TGTGCCAGCACCCGAGACAGGGGCGCCCTGAACACTGAAGCTTTCTTT.

This clone was picked up a small number of times. The chain is built from TRBV5-5 and TRBJ1-2, with TRBD1 matching over 7 bases. The CDR3 length is 17 residues. Germline V gene sequence: CDR1 SGHKS, CDR2 YYEKEE (reference sequence). V dropped 0 bases and J dropped 6; count of bases not matched to a gene: 14. The CDR3, as DNA: TGTGCCAGCAGCTTGGGAGGGTATAGAAAGGGGGCTAATGGCTACACCTTC. Encoded protein: CASSLGGYRKGANGYTF.

The rearrangement joins TRBV4-1 to TRBJ1-2; no reliable D call. The germline gives CDR1 MGHRA, CDR2 YSYEKL. The CDR3 contains 14 residues. V was shortened by 0 bases and J by 4 bases, with 9 bases between the two germline ends. CDR3 sequence reads: CASSQDLQPYGYTF. The CDR3 DNA reads as TGCGCCAGCAGCCAAGACTTACAGCCCTATGGCTACACCTTC.

This clone was seen a single time. The chain carries TRBV4-1 and TRBJ1-2; the match to TRBD1 covers 12 bases. Germline CDR1 and CDR2: MGHRA and YSYEKL. The CDR3 spans 18 residues. J was trimmed by 0 bases and V by 3 bases; bases with no gene match: 8. DNA of the CDR3: TGCGCCAGCAGCCAGGCGGGACAGGGGGCGAGGCCTAACTATGGCTACACCTTC. It specifies CASSQAGQGARPNYGYTF.

The chain employs TRBV18 and TRBJ1-1; D gene ambiguous. V dropped 2 bases and J dropped 1 base, with 11 bases sitting between them. Germline V CDR1 and CDR2: KGHSH, LQKENI. CDR3 length: 15 residues. The CDR3 sequence is CASSPGPVENTEAFF. CDR3 nucleotide sequence: TGTGCCAGCTCACCAGGTCCGGTAGAGAACACTGAAGCTTTCTTT.

The chain has TRBV6-5 and TRBJ1-3, with D unclear. The CDR3 loop spans 14 amino acids. V lost 5 bases and J 2 bases, leaving 10 bases between the germline ends. Germline V gene lookup returns CDR1 MNHEY and CDR2 SVGAGI. CDR3 region: CASSRRSAGNTIYF. The CDR3, as DNA: TGTGCCAGCAGTAGGAGATCCGCTGGAAACACCATATATTTT.